The 14 T cell receptor beta chains reported below all come from one sample, sequenced in a study of cytomegalovirus exposure and HLA in healthy donors. Primers included in the PCR were 60 Vbeta and 13 Jbeta primers. Generated by immunoSEQ multiplex PCR, the TCRdb table keeps only in-frame clones and is missing some. This table holds approximately 120,000 clones, 76% found once. The sample was PBMCs. These receptors all stem from a woman aged 40-49 years in good health and CMV-seropositive.

This clone has just a few counts. CDR3 protein: CASSEALGAGNTIYF. For the CDR3, the DNA is TGTGCCAGCAGTGAAGCGCTCGGGGCTGGAAACACCATATATTTT. The J gene is TRBJ1-3, the V gene TRBV6-1; D unclear. Germline CDR1 MNHNS, CDR2 SASEGT. V was pared by 0 bases and J by 2 bases, with 8 bases between. CDR3 length: 15 residues.

J is TRBJ2-3 and V is TRBV6-4; D uncertain. This CDR3 region has 15 residues. The V gene's germline CDR1 is MRHNA and CDR2 SNTAGT. The V and J ends lost 0 bases and 3 bases respectively, with 10 bases between them. CDR3 nucleotide sequence: TGTGCCAGCAGTGACTCATCAGGCTGGACAGATACGCAGTATTTT. Translation gives CASSDSSGWTDTQYF.

With respect to this clone: One end of the junction varies from germline; a read error may be responsible. This chain links TRBV7-9 with TRBJ1-1; unclear D gene. Germline CDR1 and CDR2: SEHNR and FQNEAQ (reference sequence). The CDR3 spans 15 residues. CDR3 in DNA: TGTTCCAGCAGCGGGAGCGAGCAGTGGGGCACTGAAGCTTTCTTT. It encodes CSSSGSEQWGTEAFF.

This chain joins TRBV6-1 and TRBJ1-4; 7 nucleotides agree with TRBD1. V gave up 1 base and J gave up 5 bases; unmatched junction bases: 4. The CDR3 runs to 15 residues. Per germline, CDR1 MNHNS and CDR2 SASEGT. The CDR3 region has the DNA TGTGCCAGCAGTGAAGTGGGGACAGCGAATGAAAAACTGTTTTTT. It is translated as CASSEVGTANEKLFF.

The rearrangement joins TRBV28 to TRBJ2-2; 8 bases agree with TRBD2. V gave up 5 bases and J gave up 6 bases; unmatched junction bases: 8. Germline loops: CDR1 MDHEN, CDR2 SYDVKM. The CDR3 has 15 amino acids. The CDR3 sequence: CASSPPLGGAGELFF. For the CDR3, the DNA is TGTGCCAGCAGTCCCCCTCTCGGGGGGGCCGGGGAGCTGTTTTTT.

The chain combines TRBV6-6 with TRBJ2-7, with a weak D call TRBD2 (7 bases). The CDR3 totals 14 residues. V was cut by 7 bases and J by 2 bases, with 15 bases left in between. Germline V gene lookup returns CDR1 MNHNY and CDR2 SVGAGI (reference sequence). CDR3: CASTIGGGTYEQYF. The CDR3 coding sequence is TGTGCCAGCACGATAGGGGGGGGCACCTACGAGCAGTACTTC.

The rearrangement joins TRBV27 to TRBJ1-2, with D possibly TRBD1 on 6 matching bases. CDR3 length: 15 amino acids. Germline V CDR1 and CDR2: MNHEY, SMNVEV (reference sequence). V lost 10 bases to trimming and J lost 0 bases, with 18 bases between them. In nucleotides, the CDR3 is TGTGCCACCGCCCCAGGACAGTTAGCTAACTATGGCTACACCTTC. This gives the protein CATAPGQLANYGYTF.

The rearrangement uses TRBV7-3 and TRBJ1-1; 8 positions match TRBD1. Trimming removed 4 bases from V and 2 bases from J; junction bases left unmatched: 3. CDR1 and CDR2 from the germline V gene are SGHTA and FQGTGA. This CDR3 is built from 14 residues. In DNA, the CDR3 is TGTGCCAGCAGCTCCACAGGGGGAAACACTGAAGCTTTCTTT. It yields the protein CASSSTGGNTEAFF.

Points on this clone: At one end the junction does not follow the germline gene, possibly because of a read error. The chain carries TRBV11-3 and TRBJ2-7, with a weak D call TRBD1 (6 bases). CDR1 and CDR2 from the germline V gene are SGHNT and YENEEA. The CDR3 covers 14 residues. This CDR3 is CASSLDTGSYEQYF. As DNA, the CDR3 is TGTGCCAGCAGCCTAGACACAGGGTCCTACGAGCAGTACTTC.

V is TRBV5-1 and J is TRBJ1-1, with D unresolved. The V end lost 0 bases, the J end lost 8 bases, and 11 bases lay between the germline ends. CDR1 SGHRS and CDR2 YFSETQ come from the germline V gene. The CDR3 is 13 residues long. CDR3 in amino acids: CASSLGQDIEAFF. CDR3 in DNA: TGCGCCAGCAGCTTGGGGCAGGATATCGAAGCTTTCTTT.

The gene calls are TRBV27 and TRBJ1-1; the match to TRBD1 covers 7 bases. Germline V lookup: CDR1 MNHEY, CDR2 SMNVEV (reference sequence). CDR3 length: 13 residues. The V gene end was trimmed by 6 bases and the J gene end by 5 bases; junction bases not matched to a gene: 6. The CDR3 spells CASRLQGITEAFF. The DNA for the CDR3 is TGTGCCAGCAGATTACAGGGGATTACTGAAGCTTTCTTT.

The rearrangement uses TRBV11-3 and TRBJ2-3; 8 bases line up with TRBD1. CDR3 length: 16 residues. The J segment lost 2 bases and the V segment lost 5 bases, leaving 9 bases of the junction unmatched. CDR1 is SGHNT and CDR2 is YENEEA in the germline V gene. The CDR3 here is CASSRGDRTSTDTQYF. The CDR3 coding sequence is TGTGCCAGCAGCCGAGGGGACAGGACGTCCACAGATACGCAGTATTTT.

The J gene is TRBJ2-7, the V gene TRBV10-3, with TRBD1 matching over 7 bases. CDR1 is ENHRY, CDR2 SYGVKD, per germline. V shed 10 bases and J 6 bases; nucleotides not matched to a gene: 15. This CDR3 is 14 amino acids long. CDR3 nucleotides: TGTGCCAGGCCGGAAATGACAGGGATCCCCGAGCAGTACTTC. Translation: CARPEMTGIPEQYF.

As regards this clone: This sample includes further DNA sequences coding for the same CDR3. The genes are TRBV6-4 and TRBJ1-1; D remains unclear. V dropped 3 bases and J dropped 1 base, with 6 bases sitting between them. The germline CDR1 and CDR2 sequences are MRHNA and SNTAGT. The length of the CDR3 is 13 residues. As DNA, the CDR3 is TGTGCCAGCAGTGAACAGCAGAACACTGAAGCTTTCTTT. This sequence encodes CASSEQQNTEAFF.